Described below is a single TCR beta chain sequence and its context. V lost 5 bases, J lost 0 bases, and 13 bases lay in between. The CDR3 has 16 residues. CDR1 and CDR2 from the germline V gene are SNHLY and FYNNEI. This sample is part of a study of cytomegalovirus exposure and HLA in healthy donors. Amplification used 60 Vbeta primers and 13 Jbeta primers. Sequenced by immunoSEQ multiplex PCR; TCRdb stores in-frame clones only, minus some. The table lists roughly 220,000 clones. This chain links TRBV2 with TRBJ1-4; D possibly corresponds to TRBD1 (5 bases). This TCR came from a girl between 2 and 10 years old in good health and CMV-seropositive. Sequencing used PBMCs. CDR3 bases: TGTGCCAGCAGTCAAATCGGCAGGGCAACTAATGAAAAACTGTTTTTT. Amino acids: CASSQIGRATNEKLFF.